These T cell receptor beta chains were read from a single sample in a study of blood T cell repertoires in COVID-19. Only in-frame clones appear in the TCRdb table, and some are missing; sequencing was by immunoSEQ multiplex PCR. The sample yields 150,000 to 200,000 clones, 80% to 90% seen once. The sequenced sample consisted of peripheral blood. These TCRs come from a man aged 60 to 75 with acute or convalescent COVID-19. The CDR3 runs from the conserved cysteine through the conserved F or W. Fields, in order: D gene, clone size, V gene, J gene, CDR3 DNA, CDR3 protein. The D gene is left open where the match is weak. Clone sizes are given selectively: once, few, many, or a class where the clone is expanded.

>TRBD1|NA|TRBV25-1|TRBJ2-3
TGTGCCAGCAGTGAATATGGACAGGGGGCCACAGATACGCAGTATTTT
CASSEYGQGATDTQYF
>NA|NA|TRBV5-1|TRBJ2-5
TGCGCCAGCAGCTTGTCAGGTTTAGTGGAGACCCAGTACTTC
CASSLSGLVETQYF
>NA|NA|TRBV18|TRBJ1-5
TGTGCCAGCTCACCAAAGGGGAATAGCAATCAGCCCCAGCATTTT
CASSPKGNSNQPQHF
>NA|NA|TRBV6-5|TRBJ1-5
TGTGCCAGCAGTTACGACAGGCTTTCGGATCAGCCCCAGCATTTT
CASSYDRLSDQPQHF
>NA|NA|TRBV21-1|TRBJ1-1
TGTGCCAGCAGCAAAGGGGGGCGGCAGCCGAACACTGAAGCTTTCTTT
CASSKGGRQPNTEAFF
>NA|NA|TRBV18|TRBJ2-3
TGTGCCAGCTCACCTTCGACTCCCAATACGCAGTATTTT
CASSPSTPNTQYF
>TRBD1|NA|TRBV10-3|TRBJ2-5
TGTGCCATCAGTGACCCTAAACAGGGGGCGGAGACCCAGTACTTC
CAISDPKQGAETQYF
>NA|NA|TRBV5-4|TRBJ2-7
TGTGCCAGCAGCCACGACAGTCTATACGAGCAGTACTTC
CASSHDSLYEQYF
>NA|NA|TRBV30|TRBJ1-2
TGTGCCTGGCGGTTTTACTATGGCTACACCTTC
CAWRFYYGYTF
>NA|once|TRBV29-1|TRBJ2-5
TGCAGCGTTCGCCGTGGGAGATCGGAGACCCAGTACTTC
CSVRRGRSETQYF
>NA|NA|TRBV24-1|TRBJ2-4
TGTGCCACCAGTGGGAGGGGCCCTATTCCCATAGCCAAAAACATTCAGTACTTC
CATSGRGPIPIAKNIQYF
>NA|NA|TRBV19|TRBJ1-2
TGTGCCAGTAGTATAGATCCCACAGGGAGAGGCTACACCTTC
CASSIDPTGRGYTF
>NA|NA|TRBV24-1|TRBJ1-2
TGTGCCACCAGTGATTTGCAGGGCGGTCTCTATGGCTACACCTTC
CATSDLQGGLYGYTF
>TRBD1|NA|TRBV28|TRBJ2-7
TGTGCCAGCTCACATAGACGGGACAGGGCTGTTCGGCAGTACTTC
CASSHRRDRAVRQYF
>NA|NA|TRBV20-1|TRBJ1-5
TGCAGTGCTAGTAGTGGGGGCGGTAGCAATCAGCCCCAGCATTTT
CSASSGGGSNQPQHF
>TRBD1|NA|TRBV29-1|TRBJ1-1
TGCAGCGTTGTCCGGGACAGGGGTCGTGTTGAAGCTTTCTTT
CSVVRDRGRVEAFF
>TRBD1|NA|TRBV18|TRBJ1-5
TGTGCCAGCTCACCGAAACAGGGGGCGAGCAATCAGCCCCAGCATTTT
CASSPKQGASNQPQHF
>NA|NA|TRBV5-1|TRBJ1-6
TGCGCCAGCAGCTCCTCCACCCAGGGTTCTTCACCCCTCCACTTT
CASSSSTQGSSPLHF
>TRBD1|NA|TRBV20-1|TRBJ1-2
TGCAGTGCTAGTCCTGTCAGGGGGAACTATGGCTACACCTTC
CSASPVRGNYGYTF
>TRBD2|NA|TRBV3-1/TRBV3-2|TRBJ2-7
TGTGCCAGCAGCCCCGGGACTATCTACGAGCAGTACTTC
CASSPGTIYEQYF
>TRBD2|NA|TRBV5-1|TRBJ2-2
TGCGCCAGCAGCTTGGGGACTAGCGGGAGTCGGGCCGGGGAGCTGTTTTTT
CASSLGTSGSRAGELFF
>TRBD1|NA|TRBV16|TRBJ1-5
TGTGCCAGCAGCCAATTTACAGGGGACGAATCCCAGCATTTT
CASSQFTGDESQHF
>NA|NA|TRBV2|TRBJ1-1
TGTGCCAGCAGCCGAGGCGTCCGGGGGGAAGCTTTCTTT
CASSRGVRGEAFF
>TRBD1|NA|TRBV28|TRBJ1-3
TGTGCCAGCAGTTTATACGGACAGGGTTCGTCTGGAAACACCATATATTTT
CASSLYGQGSSGNTIYF
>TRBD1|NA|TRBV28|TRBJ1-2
TGTGCCAGCAGTCCGACAGGGCGAGCCTATGGCTACACCTTC
CASSPTGRAYGYTF
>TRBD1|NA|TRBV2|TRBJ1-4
TGTGCCAGCAGTGAACAGGGGGCTGCTAATGAAAAACTGTTTTTT
CASSEQGAANEKLFF
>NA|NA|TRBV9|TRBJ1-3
TGTGCCAGCAGCTCCCGAGGCTGGCTGGACACCATATATTTT
CASSSRGWLDTIYF
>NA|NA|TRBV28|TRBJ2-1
TGTGCCAGCAGTTTATTGGGGGGAGGCTACAATGAGCAGTTCTTC
CASSLLGGGYNEQFF
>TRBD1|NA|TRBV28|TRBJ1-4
TGTGCCAGCAGTTGGACGGGACAGCGTAATGAAAAACTGTTTTTT
CASSWTGQRNEKLFF
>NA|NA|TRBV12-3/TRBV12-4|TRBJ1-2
TGTGCCAGCAGTTTAGGGAGAGAGGGAGGCTACACCTTC
CASSLGREGGYTF
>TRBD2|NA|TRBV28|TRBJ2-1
TGTGCCAGCAGTTCCCGGGGACTAGCGATCCGGGATGAGCAGTTCTTC
CASSSRGLAIRDEQFF
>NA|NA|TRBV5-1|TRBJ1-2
TGCGCCAGCAGCTTGGGTACAGAAAACTATGGCTACACCTTC
CASSLGTENYGYTF
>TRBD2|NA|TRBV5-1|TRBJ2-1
TGCGCCAGCAGCAGACTTAGCGGGAGCTCCTACAATGAGCAGTTCTTC
CASSRLSGSSYNEQFF
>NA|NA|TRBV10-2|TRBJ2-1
TGCGCCAGCACCCGCCCCGGGTACAATGAGCAGTTCTTC
CASTRPGYNEQFF
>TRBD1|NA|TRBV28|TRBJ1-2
TGTGCCAGCAGTTCCTCGACAGGGGGCTCCTATGGCTACACCTTC
CASSSSTGGSYGYTF
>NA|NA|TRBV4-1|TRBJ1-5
TGCGCCAGCAGCCAAGATTGGAGACAGCCGCCTCTGAATCAGCCCCAGCATTTT
CASSQDWRQPPLNQPQHF
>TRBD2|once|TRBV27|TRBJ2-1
TGTGCCAGCAGTTCGCCGGGACTAGAAAATGAGCAGTTCTTC
CASSSPGLENEQFF
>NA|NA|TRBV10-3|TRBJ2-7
TGTGCCATCAGGGAGAACCCACTAGCCTACGAGCAGTACTTC
CAIRENPLAYEQYF
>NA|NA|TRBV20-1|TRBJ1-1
TGCAGTGCTAGTTCAACAGGGAACATGAACACTGAAGCTTTCTTT
CSASSTGNMNTEAFF
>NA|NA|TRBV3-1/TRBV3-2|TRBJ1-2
TGTGCCAGCAGCCAAGACCCCTCCGGGGGGGGCTACACCTTC
CASSQDPSGGGYTF
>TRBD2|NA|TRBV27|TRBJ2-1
TGTGCCAGCAGTTTACAAGGACTAGCGGGAGCGGTCAATGAGCAGTTCTTC
CASSLQGLAGAVNEQFF
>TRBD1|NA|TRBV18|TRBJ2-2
TGTGCCAGCTCACCGGGACAGGGGCTCACCGGGGAGCTGTTTTTT
CASSPGQGLTGELFF
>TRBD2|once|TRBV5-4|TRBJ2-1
TGTGCCAGCAGCTTCGAGGGACTAGGAGACAATGAGCAGTTCTTC
CASSFEGLGDNEQFF
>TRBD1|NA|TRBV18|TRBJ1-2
TGTGCCAGCTCACCCGGACAGGGGTTTGGCTATGGCTACACCTTC
CASSPGQGFGYGYTF
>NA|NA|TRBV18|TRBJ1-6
TGTGCCAGCTCACCAAATCGACCAGGGAATTCACCCCTCCACTTT
CASSPNRPGNSPLHF
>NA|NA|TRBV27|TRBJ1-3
TGTGCCAGCAGAAACCAGGCTGGAAACACCATATATTTT
CASRNQAGNTIYF
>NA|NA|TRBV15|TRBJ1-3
TGTGCCACCAGCAAGACAGTTACTGGAAACACCATATATTTT
CATSKTVTGNTIYF
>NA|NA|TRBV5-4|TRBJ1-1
TGTGCCAGCAGCTTGGTGCAGGGATCAGCTTTCTTT
CASSLVQGSAFF
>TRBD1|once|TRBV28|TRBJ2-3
TGTGCCAGCAGTCATGGACAGGTTAACTTGGCAGATACGCAGTATTTT
CASSHGQVNLADTQYF
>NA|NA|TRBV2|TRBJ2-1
TGTGCCAGCAGGCAACACAGACAGGCTCATGAGCAGTTCTTC
CASRQHRQAHEQFF
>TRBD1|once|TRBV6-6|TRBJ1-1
TGTGCCAGCAGTTCGGTAGGGGGCGCTGAAGCTTTCTTT
CASSSVGGAEAFF
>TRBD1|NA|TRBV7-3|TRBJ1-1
TGTGCCAGCAGCTTATCTCCGGGACAGACAAGTGAAGCTTTCTTT
CASSLSPGQTSEAFF
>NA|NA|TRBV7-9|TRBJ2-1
TGTGCCAGCAGCTTAGCAAACCAGGGGGGCGAGCAGTTCTTC
CASSLANQGGEQFF
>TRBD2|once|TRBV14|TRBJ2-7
TGTGCCAGCAGCCCCATGGGAGGGACGGACGAGCAGTACTTC
CASSPMGGTDEQYF
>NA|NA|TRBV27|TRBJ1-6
TGTGCCAGCAGTTTAGGTTTCAGGGGAGATTCACCCCTCCACTTT
CASSLGFRGDSPLHF
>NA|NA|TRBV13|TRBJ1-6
TGTGCCAGCAGCTTTGCAGGAATTAATTCACCCCTCCACTTT
CASSFAGINSPLHF
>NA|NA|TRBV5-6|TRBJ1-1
TGTGCCAGCAGCTTGGATCAGGGAACCATGAACACTGAAGCTTTCTTT
CASSLDQGTMNTEAFF